The 5 T cell receptor beta chains listed next were all sequenced from one sample in a study of regulatory T cells in long-lasting Graves disease. CDR3 regions were amplified by Arm-PCR using iRepertoire HTBI primers to build TCR beta libraries. Using its own MiXCR run on the multiplex PCR reads, TCRdb lists one record per CDR3 protein. The sample lists hundreds of thousands of distinct CDR3 sequences; 20% to 25% were seen once. Time point reported: persistent/refractory GD, antithyroid drugs over 5 years with positive TRAb. The TCR library used RNA extracted from PBMCs. The sample was peripheral blood mononuclear cells (PBMCs), taken when the disease was refractory, from a patient treated with antithyroid drugs. All receptors derive from a female donor with Graves disease.

This clonotype was observed a handful of times. One base away lies a much larger clone, so this may be a sequencing read error. The genes are TRBV6-2 or TRBV6-3 and TRBJ1-5; TRBD1 agrees at 7 bases. Germline V gene sequence: CDR1 MNHEY, CDR2 SVGEGT. This CDR3 has 16 residues. The CDR3 region is CASSHSGGARDQPQHF. The CDR3 nucleotides are TGTGCCAGCAGTCACTCAGGGGGGGCGCGGGATCAGCCCCAGCATTTT.

On this clonotype: A far larger clone differs by one base, so this is likely a read error. The chain couples TRBV5-5 to TRBJ1-1, with no clear D. Germline CDR1 is SGHKS and CDR2 is YYEKEE (reference sequence). CDR3 length: 11 amino acids. With 0 bases removed from V and 6 bases from J, the gap between germline ends came to 3 bases. The DNA of the CDR3 is TGTGCCAGCAGCTTGGACGCTGAAGCTTTCTTT. Protein: CASSLDAEAFF.

This clonotype has a count of ten or more. This chain links TRBV12-5 with TRBJ1-1; possible D gene TRBD1, 5 bases. Trimming took 8 bases from V and 4 from J, leaving 17 bases between them. The CDR3 has 14 residues. Germline V gene data show CDR1 as LGHNT and CDR2 as FRNRAP. The CDR3 nucleotides read TGTGCTAGTTTACTCGGACATCGGGCCACTGAAGCTTTCTTT. This translates into CASLLGHRATEAFF.

This clonotype was observed at least ten times. J is TRBJ2-3 and V is TRBV6-2 or TRBV6-3; D gene uncertain. Germline loops: CDR1 MNHEY, CDR2 SVGEGT. This CDR3 is 14 amino acids long. Trimming took off 5 bases at V and 5 bases at J, with 14 bases between the two ends. The CDR3 DNA reads TGTGCCAGCAGTGAAGACCCCAGGATAGATACGCAGTATTTT. It encodes CASSEDPRIDTQYF.

This clonotype has just a few counts. The rearrangement joins TRBV5-1 to TRBJ2-7; 7 bases map to TRBD2. Germline V gene lookup returns CDR1 SGHRS and CDR2 YFSETQ. V lost 4 bases to trimming and J lost 1 base; unmatched junction nucleotides: 23. The CDR3 consists of 20 residues. The CDR3 DNA reads TGCGCCAGCAGCAGCGGACCCACCTACCATGGCGGGGGAAGGTCCTACGAGCAGTACTTC. Its protein is CASSSGPTYHGGGRSYEQYF.